The 21 T cell receptor beta chains below come from one sample, sequenced in a study of Ad26.COV2.S vaccination and SARS-CoV-2 variants. Repertoires were generated with immunoSEQ multiplex PCR, while TCRdb's copy carries only in-frame clones and drops some. The sample lists roughly 330,000 clones, roughly 88% seen once, with 5.5% in the top ten. Treatment defined: around 19 received Ad26.COV2.S at low or high dose, single or two shots; about 5 received placebo; per-sample allocation not given. Vaccine and placebo recipients were sampled on day 63 after the first injection. The sequencing here drew on peripheral blood, taken in a trial of Ad26.COV2.S vaccine versus placebo. The origin of the receptors is a person between 18 and 60 years old who received the Ad26.COV2.S COVID-19 vaccine or a placebo.

The chain joins TRBV19 to TRBJ2-1; possibly TRBD2 for D (6 bases). Between the trimmed V and J ends, which lost 3 bases and 7 bases, there was a span of 16 bases. The CDR3 extends over 15 amino acids. The germline gives CDR1 LNHDA, CDR2 SQIVND (reference sequence). CDR3 region: CASSIGTPLGNEQFF. CDR3 sequence (DNA): TGTGCCAGTAGTATTGGGACTCCCCTCGGGAATGAGCAGTTCTTC.

The chain couples TRBV18 to TRBJ2-7; D not resolved. CDR1 and CDR2 from the germline V gene are KGHSH and LQKENI. This CDR3 spans 12 amino acids. Between the trimmed V and J ends, which lost 2 bases and 4 bases, there was a span of 6 bases. The CDR3 DNA reads as TGTGCCAGCTCACCATCGATTTACGAGCAGTACGTC. Encoded protein: CASSPSIYEQYV.

This chain uses TRBV7-2 with TRBJ1-6; no clear D. Germline assignment: CDR1 SGHTA and CDR2 FQGNSA. The CDR3 sequence is 15 residues long. Between the trimmed V and J ends, which lost 3 bases and 8 bases, there was a span of 14 bases. The CDR3 DNA reads as TGTGCCAGCAGCTTTATAGAGCTTTTATATTCACCCCTCCACTTT. Its protein is CASSFIELLYSPLHF. The whole variable domain, remainder taken from reference TRBV7-2 and TRBJ1-6, is GAGVSQSPSNKVTEKGKDVELRCDPISGHTALYWYRQSLGQGLEFLIYFQGNSAPDKSGLPSDRFSAERTGGSVSTLTIQRTQQEDSAVYLCASSFIELLYSPLHFGNGTRLTVT.

The genes are TRBV12-3 or TRBV12-4 and TRBJ1-1, with D tentatively TRBD1 (5 bases). With 6 bases removed from V and 1 base from J, the gap between germline ends came to 9 bases. This CDR3 is 13 amino acids long. The CDR3 bases are TGTGCCAGCAGATTGGGGGGGAACACTGAAGCTTTCTTT. The encoded protein is CASRLGGNTEAFF.

The V gene is TRBV3-1 (or the pseudogene TRBV3-2), the J gene TRBJ1-5; the D is unclear. CDR1 and CDR2 (germline): LGHDT, YNNKEL (reference sequence). The CDR3 is 14 amino acids. V was trimmed by 4 bases and J by 0 bases, leaving 7 bases between them. CDR3 coding DNA: TGTGCCAGCAGCCCAGATAATAGCAATCAGCCCCAGCATTTT. This gives the protein CASSPDNSNQPQHF.

J is TRBJ2-5 and V is TRBV2, with D uncertain. The CDR3 runs 13 residues. Germline CDR1 is SNHLY and CDR2 is FYNNEI. V was pared by 7 bases and J by 2 bases, with 11 bases between. DNA for the CDR3: TGTGCCAGCATTCCCGAAACGCAAGAGACCCAGTACTTC. This codes for CASIPETQETQYF.

The chain recombines TRBV6-6 with TRBJ2-5; D might be TRBD2 (6 bases). Trimming pared 1 base from V and 5 bases from J, leaving 8 bases between. The CDR3 is made up of 13 amino acids. Per germline, CDR1 MNHNY and CDR2 SVGAGI (reference sequence). CDR3 bases: TGTGCCAGCAGTTACTGGGAGGTGGAGACCCAGTACTTC. Translating it yields CASSYWEVETQYF.

The V gene is TRBV6-2 or TRBV6-3, the J gene TRBJ2-5, with 8 bases fitting TRBD2. Germline V CDR1 and CDR2: MNHEY, SVGEGT. V lost 1 base to trimming and J lost 2 bases; unmatched junction nucleotides: 9. This CDR3 has 17 amino acids. The CDR3 sequence is CASSYLPGTSGQETQYF. As DNA, the CDR3 is TGTGCCAGCAGTTACTTGCCCGGGACTAGTGGTCAAGAGACCCAGTACTTC.

This rearrangement joins TRBV13 to TRBJ1-2, with no clear D. Germline V gene data show CDR1 as PRHDT and CDR2 as FYEKMQ (reference sequence). The length of the CDR3 is 16 residues. Trimming stripped 1 base from V and 1 base from J, with 13 bases between. Here the CDR3 DNA reads TGTGCCAGCAGCTTAGCTTTGCACGACTTTAACTATGGCTACACCTTC. Translation gives CASSLALHDFNYGYTF. The variable domain in full, with the rest retrieved from reference TRBV13 and TRBJ1-2, is AAGVIQSPRHLIKEKRETATLKCYPIPRHDTVYWYQQGPGQDPQFLISFYEKMQSDKGSIPDRFSAQQFSDYHSELNMSSLELGDSALYFCASSLALHDFNYGYTFGSGTRLTVV.

The chain combines TRBV4-3 with TRBJ2-4; 11 bases line up with TRBD1. There are 16 residues in the CDR3. The germline gives CDR1 LGHNA, CDR2 YSLEER. The J segment lost 9 bases and the V segment lost 4 bases, leaving 11 bases of the junction unmatched. This chain's CDR3 is CASSPRVGQGAGIQYF. The DNA of the CDR3 is TGCGCCAGCAGCCCCCGAGTCGGACAGGGGGCTGGCATTCAGTACTTC.

The rearrangement uses TRBV5-6 and TRBJ1-1; possible D gene TRBD1, 5 bases. The CDR3 has 14 amino acids. V lost 4 bases, J lost 4 bases, and 14 bases lay in between. Germline values: CDR1 SGHDT, CDR2 YYEEEE. CDR3 DNA: TGTGCCAGCAGCACCGGGGGGTACAGCACTGAAGCTTTCTTT. It yields the protein CASSTGGYSTEAFF.

The chain carries TRBV13 and TRBJ1-3, with 9 bases that match TRBD1. After removal of 5 bases from V and 2 bases from J, the junction contained 7 bases not matched to a gene. The germline CDR1 and CDR2 sequences are PRHDT and FYEKMQ (reference sequence). The CDR3 length is 16 residues. CDR3 residues: CASSPQQGATGNTIYF. The DNA for the CDR3 is TGTGCCAGCAGCCCACAACAGGGGGCGACTGGAAACACCATATATTTT.

The CDR3, as DNA: TGTGCCAGCAGCCAAGATCGGACTGCTAATGAAGCTTTCTTT. It translates to CASSQDRTANEAFF. The gene calls are TRBV4-2 and TRBJ1-1; no clear D. CDR1 is LGHNA and CDR2 is YNFKEQ in the germline V gene. The CDR3 length is 14 residues. The V gene lost 0 bases and the J gene lost 7 bases, with 12 bases spanning the gap.

In its sample, this clone was seen a few times. The germline gene is not matched at one end of the junction; a read error may be the cause. The chain employs TRBV2 and TRBJ1-1; tentative D call: TRBD1 (6 bases). Germline V lookup: CDR1 SNHLY, CDR2 FYNNEI. CDR3 size: 16 residues. CDR3 in amino acids: CASREGLGVPGGEAFF. The CDR3 DNA reads TGTGCCAGCAGGGAAGGCCTCGGGGTCCCGGGGGGCGAAGCTTTCTTT.

V is TRBV18 and J is TRBJ1-2, with 7 positions matching TRBD1. J gave up 1 base and V 4 bases, and 3 bases lay outside the gene matches. Germline values: CDR1 KGHSH, CDR2 LQKENI. This CDR3 has 14 residues. The CDR3 spells CASSRDRHNYGYTF. The CDR3 bases are TGTGCCAGCTCACGGGACAGACATAACTATGGCTACACCTTC.

J is TRBJ2-4 and V is TRBV5-4, with 10 bases identical to TRBD1. Germline CDR1 SGHNT, CDR2 YYREEE (reference sequence). V lost 2 bases, J lost 1 base, and 3 bases stayed unmatched. The CDR3 spans 16 residues. Here the CDR3 DNA reads TGTGCCAGCAGCTTACCGGACAGGGGGGCCAAAAACATTCAGTACTTC. Residues: CASSLPDRGAKNIQYF.

The chain has TRBV28 and TRBJ2-7; D might be TRBD1 (6 bases). CDR1 and CDR2 from the germline V gene are MDHEN and SYDVKM. CDR3 length: 14 residues. Trimming took off 0 bases at V and 6 bases at J, with 12 bases between the two ends. The CDR3: CASSLCTGPCEQYV. In DNA, the CDR3 is TGTGCCAGCAGTTTATGCACAGGGCCTTGCGAGCAGTACGTC.

The CDR3 region has the DNA TGCGCCAGCAGCCAAGACAGTATAGGAGGCACTGAAGCTTTCTTT. Translated, it gives CASSQDSIGGTEAFF. The gene calls are TRBV4-1 and TRBJ1-1, with unresolved D. V was trimmed by 0 bases and J by 4 bases, leaving 12 bases between them. The CDR3 sequence is 15 residues long. CDR1 is MGHRA and CDR2 is YSYEKL in the germline V gene.

This chain joins TRBV5-1 and TRBJ2-1; TRBD2 matches at 10 bases. The CDR3 has 14 amino acids. The ends lost 0 bases at V and 9 bases at J; junction bases unmatched: 3. Germline-derived CDR1 and CDR2 are SGHRS and YFSETQ. The DNA of the CDR3 is TGCGCCAGCAGCTTGGTCTCTAGCGGGAGTGAGCAGTTCTTC. It yields the protein CASSLVSSGSEQFF. The full variable domain, with the rest looked up from reference TRBV5-1 and TRBJ2-1, is KAGVTQTPRYLIKTRGQQVTLSCSPISGHRSVSWYQQTPGQGLQFLFEYFSETQRNKGNFPGRFSGRQFSNSRSEMNVSTLELGDSALYLCASSLVSSGSEQFFGPGTRLTVL.

This clone has more than one count but fewer than ten. The chain carries TRBV4-3 and TRBJ2-7, with TRBD1 matching 7 bases. Germline V gives CDR1 LGHNA, CDR2 YSLEER. The CDR3 totals 15 residues. V gave up 4 bases and J gave up 1 base; unmatched junction bases: 7. CDR3 coding DNA: TGCGCCAGCAGCCGAGGGACAGAGCCTTCCTACGAGCAGTACTTC. This translates into CASSRGTEPSYEQYF.

With regard to this clone: At one boundary the junction diverges from the germline segment, which might be a read error. The V gene is TRBV6-6, the J gene TRBJ1-1; possibly TRBD1 for D (6 bases). Germline CDR1 MNHNY, CDR2 SVGAGI (reference sequence). CDR3 length: 14 amino acids. This CDR3 is CASSYSIGGAEAFF. In DNA, the CDR3 is TGTGCCAGCAGCTACTCTATAGGGGGAGCTGAAGCTTTCTTT.